This T cell receptor (beta chain) was sequenced in a study of T cells after yellow fever vaccination. Overall study findings and caveats: Boosting was followed by the reappearance of most primary-vaccination clones (just under 98% CD4, around 91% CD8).

UMIs and a universal primer site were added when TCR cDNA was made by 5'RACE template switching. TCRdb used MiXCR to reprocess the 5' RACE reads, holding one entry per CDR3 protein. The sample comprises under 550,000 distinct CDR3 sequences, around a fifth of which are singletons, and less than 20% rests with the top ten. Germline V gene data show CDR1 as SGHNT and CDR2 as YYREEE (reference sequence). The CDR3 is 15 amino acids. V lost 4 bases, J lost 5 bases, and 17 bases lay in between. This clonotype occurred many times. Its antigen is unknown. Here the sequenced sample was PBMCs, taken 20 to 25 days after the first yellow fever vaccination. The TCR originated in a man younger than 30 who received the YFV17D yellow fever vaccine. This chain links TRBV5-4 with TRBJ2-3, with D perhaps TRBD2 (6 bases). The CDR3, as DNA: TGTGCCAGCAGCCACGACAATAGCGGTCTAGATACGCAGTATTTT. Protein sequence: CASSHDNSGLDTQYF. The full variable domain, in which reference TRBV5-4 and TRBJ2-3 provide the parts outside the CDR3, is ETGVTQSPTHLIKTRGQQVTLRCSSQSGHNTVSWYQQALGQGPQFIFQYYREEENGRGNFPPRFSGLQFPNYSSELNVNALELDDSALYLCASSHDNSGLDTQYFGPGTRLTVL.